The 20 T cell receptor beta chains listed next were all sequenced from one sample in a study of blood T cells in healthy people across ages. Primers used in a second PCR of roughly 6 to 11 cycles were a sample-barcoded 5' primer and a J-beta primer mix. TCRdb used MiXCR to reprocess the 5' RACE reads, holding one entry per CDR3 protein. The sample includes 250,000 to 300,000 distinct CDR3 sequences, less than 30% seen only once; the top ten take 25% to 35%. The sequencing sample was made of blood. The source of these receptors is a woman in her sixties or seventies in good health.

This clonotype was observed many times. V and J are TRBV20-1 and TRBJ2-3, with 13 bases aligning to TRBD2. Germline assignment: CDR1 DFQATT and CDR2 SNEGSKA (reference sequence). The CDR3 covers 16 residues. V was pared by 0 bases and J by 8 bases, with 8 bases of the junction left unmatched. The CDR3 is CSAREGLAGDFGTQYF. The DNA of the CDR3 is TGCAGTGCTAGAGAAGGACTAGCGGGAGATTTTGGTACGCAGTATTTT.

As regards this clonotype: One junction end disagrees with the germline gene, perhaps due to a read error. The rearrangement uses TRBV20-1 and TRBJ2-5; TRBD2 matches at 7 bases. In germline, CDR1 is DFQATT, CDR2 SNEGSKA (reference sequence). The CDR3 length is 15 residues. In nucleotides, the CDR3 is TGCAGTGCAGACCGGACTGGCGGGAGAGGAGAGGCCCAGTACTTC. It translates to CSADRTGGRGEAQYF.

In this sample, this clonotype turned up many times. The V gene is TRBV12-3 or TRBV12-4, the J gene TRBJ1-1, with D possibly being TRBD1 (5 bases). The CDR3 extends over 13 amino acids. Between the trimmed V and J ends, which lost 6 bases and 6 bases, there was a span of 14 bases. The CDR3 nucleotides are TGTGCCAGCAGCTCCGACGGGGACGCTGAAGCTTTCTTT. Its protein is CASSSDGDAEAFF.

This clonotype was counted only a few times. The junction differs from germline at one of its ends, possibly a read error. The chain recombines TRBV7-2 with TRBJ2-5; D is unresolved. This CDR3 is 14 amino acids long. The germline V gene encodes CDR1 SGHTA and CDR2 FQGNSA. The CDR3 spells CACSLVWAQETQYF. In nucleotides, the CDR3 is TGTGCCTGCAGCTTAGTATGGGCCCAAGAGACCCAGTACTTC.

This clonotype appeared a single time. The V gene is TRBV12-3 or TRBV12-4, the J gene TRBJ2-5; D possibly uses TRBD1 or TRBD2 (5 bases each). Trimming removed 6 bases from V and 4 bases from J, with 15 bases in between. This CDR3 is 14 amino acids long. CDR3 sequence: CASRVTGLGETQYF. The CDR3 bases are TGTGCCAGCAGGGTGACGGGGCTAGGAGAGACCCAGTACTTC.

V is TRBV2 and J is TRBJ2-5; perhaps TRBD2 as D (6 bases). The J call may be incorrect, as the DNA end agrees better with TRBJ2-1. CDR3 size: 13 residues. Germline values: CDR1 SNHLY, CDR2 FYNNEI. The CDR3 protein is CASRGKRLEEQFF. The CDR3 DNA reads TGTGCCAGCAGGGGTAAAAGACTAGAGGAGCAGTTCTTC.

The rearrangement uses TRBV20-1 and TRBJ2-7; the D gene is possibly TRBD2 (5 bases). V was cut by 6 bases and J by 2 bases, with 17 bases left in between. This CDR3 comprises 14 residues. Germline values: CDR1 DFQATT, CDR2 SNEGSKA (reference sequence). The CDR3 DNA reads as TGCAGTGCCTCTATCGGGCGGGTTCCCTACGAGCAGTACTTC. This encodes CSASIGRVPYEQYF.

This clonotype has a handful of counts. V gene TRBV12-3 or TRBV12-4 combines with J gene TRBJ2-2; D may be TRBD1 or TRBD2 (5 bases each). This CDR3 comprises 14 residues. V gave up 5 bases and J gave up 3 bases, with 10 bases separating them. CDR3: CASSPMGDTGELFF. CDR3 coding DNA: TGTGCCAGCAGTCCCATGGGGGACACCGGGGAGCTGTTTTTT.

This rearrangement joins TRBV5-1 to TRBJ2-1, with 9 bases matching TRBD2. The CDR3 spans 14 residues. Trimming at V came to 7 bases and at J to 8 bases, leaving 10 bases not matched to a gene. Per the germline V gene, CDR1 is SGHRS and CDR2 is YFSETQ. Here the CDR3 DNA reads TGCGCCAGCGGCATAGCGGGAGAGATCGATGAGCAGTTCTTC. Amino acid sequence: CASGIAGEIDEQFF. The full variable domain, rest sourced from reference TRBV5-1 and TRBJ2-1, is KAGVTQTPRYLIKTRGQQVTLSCSPISGHRSVSWYQQTPGQGLQFLFEYFSETQRNKGNFPGRFSGRQFSNSRSEMNVSTLELGDSALYLCASGIAGEIDEQFFGPGTRLTVL.

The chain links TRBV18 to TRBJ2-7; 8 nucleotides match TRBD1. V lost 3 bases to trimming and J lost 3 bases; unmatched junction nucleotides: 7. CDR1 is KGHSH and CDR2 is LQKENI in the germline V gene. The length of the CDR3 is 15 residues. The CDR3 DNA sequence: TGTGCCAGCTCACCGGAGACAGGGGTCAACTACGAGCAGTACTTC. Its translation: CASSPETGVNYEQYF.

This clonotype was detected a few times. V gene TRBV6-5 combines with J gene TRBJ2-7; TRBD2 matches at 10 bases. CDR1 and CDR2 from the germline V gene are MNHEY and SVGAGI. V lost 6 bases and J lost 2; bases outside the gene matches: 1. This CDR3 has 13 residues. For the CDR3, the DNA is TGTGCCAGCAGCACTAGCGGGACCTACGAGCAGTACTTC. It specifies CASSTSGTYEQYF.

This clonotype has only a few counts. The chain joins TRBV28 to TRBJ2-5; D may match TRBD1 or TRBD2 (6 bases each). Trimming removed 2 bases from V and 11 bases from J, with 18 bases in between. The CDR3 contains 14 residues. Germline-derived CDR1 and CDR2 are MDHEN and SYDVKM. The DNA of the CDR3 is TGTGCCAGCAGTTTAGGGGGCAGTGGAGGGGAGCAGTACTTC. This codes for CASSLGGSGGEQYF.

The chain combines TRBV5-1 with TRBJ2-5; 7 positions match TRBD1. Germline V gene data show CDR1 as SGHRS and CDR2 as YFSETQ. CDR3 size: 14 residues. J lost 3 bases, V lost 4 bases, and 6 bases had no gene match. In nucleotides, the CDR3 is TGCGCCAGCAGCATAGGGGACAGCAAAGAGACCCAGTACTTC. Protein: CASSIGDSKETQYF. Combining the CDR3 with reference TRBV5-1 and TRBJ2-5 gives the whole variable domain KAGVTQTPRYLIKTRGQQVTLSCSPISGHRSVSWYQQTPGQGLQFLFEYFSETQRNKGNFPGRFSGRQFSNSRSEMNVSTLELGDSALYLCASSIGDSKETQYFGPGTRLLVL.

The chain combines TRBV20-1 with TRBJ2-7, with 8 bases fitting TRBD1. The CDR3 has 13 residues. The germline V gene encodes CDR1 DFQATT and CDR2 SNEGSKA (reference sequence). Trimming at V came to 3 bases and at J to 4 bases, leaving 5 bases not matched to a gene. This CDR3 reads CSASQGATYEQYF. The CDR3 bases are TGCAGTGCTAGTCAGGGGGCTACTTACGAGCAGTACTTC.

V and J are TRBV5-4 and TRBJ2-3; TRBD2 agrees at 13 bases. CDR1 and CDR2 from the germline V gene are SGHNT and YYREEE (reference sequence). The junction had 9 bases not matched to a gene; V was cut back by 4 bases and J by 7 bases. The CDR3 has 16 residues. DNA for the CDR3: TGTGCCAGCAGCGCTCCCGGACTAGCGGGAGAGTATACGCAGTATTTT. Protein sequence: CASSAPGLAGEYTQYF.

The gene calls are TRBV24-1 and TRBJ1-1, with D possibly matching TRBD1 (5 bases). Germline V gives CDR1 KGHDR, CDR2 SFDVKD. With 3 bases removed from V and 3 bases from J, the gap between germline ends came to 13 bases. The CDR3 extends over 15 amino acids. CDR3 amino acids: CATSDGALGYTEAFF. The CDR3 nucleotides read TGTGCCACCAGTGATGGGGCCCTCGGGTACACTGAAGCTTTCTTT.

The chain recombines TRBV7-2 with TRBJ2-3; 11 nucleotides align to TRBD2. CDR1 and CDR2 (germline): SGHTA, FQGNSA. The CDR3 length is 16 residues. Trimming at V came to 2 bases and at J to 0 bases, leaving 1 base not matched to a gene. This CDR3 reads CASSLRTSGSTDTQYF. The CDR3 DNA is TGTGCCAGCAGCTTACGGACTAGCGGGAGCACAGATACGCAGTATTTT.

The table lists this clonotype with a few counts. The CDR3 region is CASSLAKGTAYGYTF. The CDR3 DNA reads as TGTGCCAGCAGCTTGGCCAAGGGCACGGCTTATGGCTACACCTTC. This chain joins TRBV5-6 and TRBJ1-2; no definite D call. In germline, CDR1 is SGHDT, CDR2 YYEEEE. CDR3 size: 15 residues. V gave up 0 bases and J gave up 5 bases, with 14 bases separating them.

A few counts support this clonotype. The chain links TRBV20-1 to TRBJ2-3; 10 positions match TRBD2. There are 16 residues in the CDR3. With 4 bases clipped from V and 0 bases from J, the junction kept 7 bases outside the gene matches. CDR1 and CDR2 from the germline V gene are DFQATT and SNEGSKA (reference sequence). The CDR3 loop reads CSANTQLAGSTDTQYF. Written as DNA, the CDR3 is TGCAGTGCTAATACCCAACTAGCGGGAAGCACAGATACGCAGTATTTT.

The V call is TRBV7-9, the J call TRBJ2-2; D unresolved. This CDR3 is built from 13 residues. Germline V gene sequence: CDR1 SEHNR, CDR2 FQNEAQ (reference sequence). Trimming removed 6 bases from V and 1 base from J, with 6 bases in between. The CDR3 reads CASRVGNTGELFF. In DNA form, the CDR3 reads TGTGCCAGCAGAGTCGGGAACACCGGGGAGCTGTTTTTT.